These 19 T cell receptor beta chains came from one sample sequenced in a study of OX40 agonist ivuxolimab in advanced cancers. Only in-frame clones appear in the TCRdb table, and some are missing; sequencing was by immunoSEQ multiplex PCR. The profile shows tens of thousands of clones, about four fifths of them singletons. The input for sequencing was CD4+ or CD8+ T cells sorted from blood, taken in a trial of the OX40 agonist ivuxolimab. These TCRs come from an adult with an advanced solid tumor such as melanoma, head and neck, liver or kidney cancer.

In its sample, this clone was seen a few times. This chain connects TRBV9 to TRBJ1-1; D call uncertain. CDR1 and CDR2 from the germline V gene are SGDLS and YYNGEE. CDR3 length: 13 amino acids. V was cut by 4 bases and J by 1 base, with 8 bases left in between. This CDR3 is CASSPTTNTEAFF. CDR3 nucleotides: TGTGCCAGCAGCCCGACTACGAACACTGAAGCTTTCTTT.

J is TRBJ2-7 and V is TRBV6-5, with 8 bases fitting TRBD2. Per germline, CDR1 MNHEY and CDR2 SVGAGI. V shed 6 bases, J shed 0 bases, and the junction held 4 bases outside the gene matches. The CDR3 is 14 residues long. DNA of the CDR3: TGTGCCAGCAGACCCAGCGGGAGCTCCTACGAGCAGTACGTC. Its protein is CASRPSGSSYEQYV.

For the CDR3, the DNA is TGTGCCGTCCCTAGAGTCGTGACGTATATCTCCTACGAGCAGTACGTC. Protein: CAVPRVVTYISYEQYV. V and J are TRBV21-1 and TRBJ2-7; whether TRBD2, the table's D call, matches the DNA was not checked. TRBV21-1 is a recognized pseudogene. The CDR3 is 16 residues long.

The chain links TRBV10-3 to TRBJ1-1; D is unresolved. Germline-derived CDR1 and CDR2 are ENHRY and SYGVKD. Trimming shortened V by 2 bases and J by 1 base, and 2 bases separated the two germline ends. The CDR3 spans 12 residues. For the CDR3, the DNA is TGTGCCATCAGTGAGAAGAACACTGAAGCTTTCTTT. Residues: CAISEKNTEAFF.

The chain joins TRBV10-3 to TRBJ2-1, with 8 nucleotides matching TRBD1. Trimming removed 0 bases from V and 3 bases from J; junction bases left unmatched: 1. Germline-derived CDR1 and CDR2 are ENHRY and SYGVKD. The CDR3 contains 15 residues. The CDR3 loop is CAISESDRVYNEQFF. CDR3 coding DNA: TGTGCCATCAGTGAGTCGGACAGGGTCTACAATGAGCAGTTCTTC.

V usage is TRBV9 and J usage is TRBJ2-2; 8 nucleotides line up with TRBD2. The CDR3 is made up of 15 amino acids. In germline, CDR1 is SGDLS, CDR2 YYNGEE. J was trimmed by 7 bases and V by 0 bases; bases with no gene match: 5. In DNA, the CDR3 is TGTGCCAGCAGCGTAGCTTCTAGCGGGTACGGGGAGCTGTTTTTT. This gives the protein CASSVASSGYGELFF.

CDR3: CASSPGKTGWETQYF. The DNA for the CDR3 is TGTGCCAGCTCACCGGGGAAGACAGGCTGGGAGACCCAGTACTTC. The genes are TRBV18 and TRBJ2-5; D may be TRBD1 (6 bases). Trimming pared 3 bases from V and 5 bases from J, leaving 16 bases between. Germline V gene sequence: CDR1 KGHSH, CDR2 LQKENI. The CDR3 runs 15 residues.

CDR3 DNA sequence: TGTGCCACCCTGGTAGGGGGCGCGGGCACTGAAGCTTTCTTT. This translates into CATLVGGAGTEAFF. The rearrangement uses TRBV19 and TRBJ1-1; the match to TRBD1 covers 7 bases. V was clipped by 10 bases and J by 4 bases; unmatched bases: 12. The CDR3 spans 14 residues. CDR1 is LNHDA, CDR2 SQIVND, per germline (reference sequence).

The gene calls are TRBV11-2 and TRBJ1-3; D uncertain. Trimming removed 2 bases at V and 4 bases at J, with 6 bases between. The CDR3 runs 13 residues. Germline V gives CDR1 SGHAT, CDR2 FQNNGV. CDR3 amino acids: CASSLNGGNTIYF. The CDR3 region has the DNA TGTGCCAGCAGCTTAAATGGAGGAAACACCATATATTTT.

The J gene is TRBJ2-1, the V gene TRBV11-2; 9 bases line up with TRBD1. V gave up 4 bases and J gave up 0 bases; unmatched junction bases: 10. This CDR3 has 18 amino acids. Germline CDR1 SGHAT, CDR2 FQNNGV. The CDR3 protein is CASSSTGGITSSYNEQFF. CDR3 coding DNA: TGTGCCAGCAGCTCCACAGGGGGCATTACGAGCTCCTACAATGAGCAGTTCTTC. Supplemented by reference TRBV11-2 and TRBJ2-1, the full variable domain reads EAGVAQSPRYKIIEKRQSVAFWCNPISGHATLYWYQQILGQGPKLLIQFQNNGVVDDSQLPKDRFSAERLKGVDSTLKIQPAKLEDSAVYLCASSSTGGITSSYNEQFFGPGTRLTVL.

This clone was detected once. The chain combines TRBV5-4 with TRBJ2-5; D ambiguous. Germline V gives CDR1 SGHNT, CDR2 YYREEE (reference sequence). Trimming cost V 0 bases and J 5 bases, with 14 bases left between them. The CDR3 is 15 residues long. The CDR3 coding sequence is TGTGCCAGCAGCTTGGAGCTGGCAGGCGGCGAGACCCAGTACTTC. Amino acids: CASSLELAGGETQYF.

CDR3 DNA sequence: TGTGCCAGCAGTGAACCAGGGCAGATAAACACTGAAGCTTTCTTT. This codes for CASSEPGQINTEAFF. The V gene is TRBV6-1, the J gene TRBJ1-1; TRBD1 might be the D (5 bases). Deletions cut 2 bases from V and 2 bases from J, with 12 bases between. The CDR3 runs 15 residues. Germline lookup yields CDR1 MNHNS and CDR2 SASEGT.

The genes are TRBV7-9 and TRBJ1-5; D remains ambiguous. Germline values: CDR1 SEHNR, CDR2 FQNEAQ (reference sequence). V was trimmed by 1 base and J by 5 bases, leaving 3 bases between them. The CDR3 runs 12 residues. The CDR3 spells CASSLDDQPQHF. The CDR3 coding sequence is TGTGCCAGCAGCTTAGATGATCAGCCCCAGCATTTT.

This clone was recorded once. The chain is built from TRBV6-5 and TRBJ1-2, with D possibly matching TRBD1 (6 bases). The V end lost 5 bases, the J end lost 5 bases, and 12 bases lay between the germline ends. The CDR3 covers 13 residues. Germline values: CDR1 MNHEY, CDR2 SVGAGI. The CDR3 coding sequence is TGTGCCAGCAGTCGGACAGCAGCTTATGGCTACACCTTC. Its translation is CASSRTAAYGYTF.

This clone occurred a few times. The rearrangement uses TRBV19 and TRBJ1-2, with D tentatively TRBD1 (5 bases). The germline V gene encodes CDR1 LNHDA and CDR2 SQIVND (reference sequence). The V gene lost 0 bases and the J gene lost 8 bases, with 10 bases spanning the gap. The CDR3 is made up of 13 amino acids. The CDR3 DNA is TGTGCCAGTAGTATAGAAGGGGAAGGAGGCTACACCTTC. This gives the protein CASSIEGEGGYTF. The variable domain in full, with the rest retrieved from reference TRBV19 and TRBJ1-2, is DGGITQSPKYLFRKEGQNVTLSCEQNLNHDAMYWYRQDPGQGLRLIYYSQIVNDFQKGDIAEGYSVSREKKESFPLTVTSAQKNPTAFYLCASSIEGEGGYTFGSGTRLTVV.

The genes are TRBV5-4 and TRBJ2-1; TRBD2 matches at 10 bases. The trim removed 0 bases at V and 3 bases at J, leaving 3 bases unmatched. The CDR3 loop spans 16 amino acids. The germline V gene has CDR1 SGHNT and CDR2 YYREEE (reference sequence). The CDR3 DNA sequence: TGTGCCAGCAGCTTGGCCGGACTAGCGGACTACAATGAGCAGTTCTTC. Translating gives CASSLAGLADYNEQFF.

The rearrangement links TRBV11-2 to TRBJ2-3; D possibly corresponds to TRBD2 (5 bases). The CDR3 sequence is 14 residues long. Trimming took 1 base from V and 1 from J, leaving 6 bases between them. In germline, CDR1 is SGHAT, CDR2 FQNNGV. The CDR3 DNA follows: TGTGCCAGCAGCTTAGTGGAGGGCACAGATACGCAGTATTTT. It encodes CASSLVEGTDTQYF.

This rearrangement joins TRBV21-1 to TRBJ1-3. TRBV21-1 is given as a pseudogene. The CDR3 is made up of 15 amino acids. In DNA form, the CDR3 reads TGTGCCAGCAGGGAGGCTATGAGATCTGGAAACACCATATATTTT. Translated: CASREAMRSGNTIYF.

The V and J genes are TRBV5-1 and TRBJ2-5; 11 positions agree with TRBD1. Germline V gives CDR1 SGHRS, CDR2 YFSETQ. This CDR3 has 18 residues. Trimming cost V 0 bases and J 5 bases; bases outside gene matches: 12. The CDR3 here is CASSLEGTGGPYSETQYF. In DNA form, the CDR3 reads TGCGCCAGCAGCTTGGAAGGGACAGGGGGACCTTACTCGGAGACCCAGTACTTC.